A selection of T cell receptor beta chains follows, all from one sample in a study of a mutant IDH1 vaccine in newly diagnosed glioma. TCRdb's table, derived via immunoSEQ multiplex PCR, lists solely in-frame clones and lacks some. The top ten clones hold under 2% of a sample with approximately 51,000 clones, 78% of them seen once. For these TCRs, the target antigens are not known. Sequencing used PBMCs, obtained from a glioma patient whose treatment included an IDH1 peptide vaccine. All receptors derive from a middle-aged woman with glioma. Each CDR3 is given with its conserved first and last residue. The D gene is left open where the match is weak. The size of a clone is reported for some rows only, either as once, few or many, or as a class for expanded clones.

- | TRBJ1-4 | TRBD1 | TRBV5-1 | TGCGCCAGCAGCTCAGGGGGCCTTAACGAAAAACTGTTTTTT | CASSSGGLNEKLFF
few | TRBJ1-1 | TRBD1 | TRBV6-6 | TGTGCCAGCAGGAAACAGGGGGCCGGTGAAGCTTTCTTT | CASRKQGAGEAFF
- | TRBJ1-3 | - | TRBV30 | TGTGCCTGGAGTGTGGGCTTAGGAAACACCATATATTTT | CAWSVGLGNTIYF
- | TRBJ2-7 | - | TRBV29-1 | TGCAGCGCCCTCTCCGGAGGAACCTACGAGCAGTACTTC | CSALSGGTYEQYF
- | TRBJ1-1 | - | TRBV15 | TGTGCCACCAGCAGAGATGGCCGCAGGTCGAGCACTGAAGCTTTCTTT | CATSRDGRRSSTEAFF
- | TRBJ1-5 | - | TRBV6-1 | TGTGCCAGCGTCGGGGGGTATAGCAATCAGCCCCAGCATTTT | CASVGGYSNQPQHF
- | TRBJ2-1 | TRBD2 | TRBV6-1 | TGTGCCAGCAGGGCCCTAGCGGGGGGGCCCAATGAGCAGTTCTTC | CASRALAGGPNEQFF
- | TRBJ1-4 | - | TRBV4-3 | TGCGCCAGCAGCCAAGAGGGGGTAAGGGCCCACGAGGAAAAACTGTTTTTT | CASSQEGVRAHEEKLFF
few | TRBJ2-5 | TRBD2 | TRBV10-2 | TGCGCCAGCAGGGAAGGTTTAGCGGGGTCGGAGACCCAGTACTTC | CASREGLAGSETQYF
- | TRBJ2-3 | - | TRBV12-5 | TGTGCTAGTGGTCCCGGGGGTGCAGATACGCAGTATTTT | CASGPGGADTQYF
- | TRBJ2-3 | - | TRBV5-1 | TGCGCCAGCAGCCCTGGGACTGCCACTAGCACAGATACGCAGTATTTT | CASSPGTATSTDTQYF